These 26 T cell receptor beta chains originate from one sample sequenced in a study of Ad26.COV2.S vaccination and SARS-CoV-2 variants (dated by TCRdb to about 2021). The treatment or condition tag for this specimen amounts to: roughly 18 received Ad26.COV2.S at low or high dose, single or two shots; about 5 received placebo; per-sample allocation not given. For vaccine and placebo recipients, the sequenced repertoires came from samples collected on day 63 after the first injection. The library was built by means of the immunoSEQ multiplex PCR assay. TCRdb mirrors the immuneACCESS table, restricted to in-frame sequences. Some clones are absent from its copies; in checked studies, under half trace to an unresolved V gene, and the reason for the others is unknown. The sample includes some 410,000 clones, with about 90% observed a single time. Of the sample, over 1.5% falls within the top ten clones.

The input for sequencing was peripheral blood, taken in a trial of Ad26.COV2.S vaccine versus placebo. Source of these receptors: a person aged 18-65 years who received the Ad26.COV2.S COVID-19 vaccine or a placebo.

This sequence joins TRBV19 and TRBJ2-7; a possible D gene is TRBD1 (6 bases). The V gene's germline CDR1 is LNHDA and CDR2 SQIVND (reference sequence). This CDR3 has 13 residues. V was clipped by 6 bases and J by 5 bases, with 14 bases between them. The CDR3 bases are TGTGCCAGTAGGCCGACAGGTGCCAACGAGCAGTACTTC. Translation gives CASRPTGANEQYF.

This clone was seen only once. The chain combines TRBV4-1 with TRBJ1-5; D unresolved. Deletions cut 1 base from V and 1 base from J, with 11 bases between. Germline V CDR1 and CDR2: MGHRA, YSYEKL. CDR3 length: 16 amino acids. The CDR3 DNA sequence: TGCGCCAGCAGCCAAGGTCGGCTGCCGAGCAATCAGCCCCAGCATTTT. Protein sequence: CASSQGRLPSNQPQHF.

Only a few counts were recorded for this clone. V is TRBV2 and J is TRBJ2-3, with D possibly TRBD2 on 6 matching bases. Deletions cut 3 bases from V and 0 bases from J, with 10 bases between. CDR1 is SNHLY, CDR2 FYNNEI, per germline. This CDR3 region has 15 residues. CDR3 sequence (DNA): TGTGCCAGCAGTGACGCGGGGCCAAGCACAGATACGCAGTATTTT. Its translation is CASSDAGPSTDTQYF.

This clone has just a few counts. The chain employs TRBV6-4 and TRBJ2-2; no clear D. The CDR3 consists of 14 residues. Trimming shortened V by 8 bases and J by 4 bases, and 14 bases separated the two germline ends. Germline CDR1 reads MRHNA; CDR2 reads SNTAGT. The CDR3 DNA follows: TGTGCCAGCTCGGCAGAAGGCTCCACCGGGGAGCTGTTTTTT. Protein product: CASSAEGSTGELFF.

V and J are TRBV3-1 (or the pseudogene TRBV3-2) and TRBJ2-2; 12 bases map to TRBD2. The CDR3 is 18 amino acids. Unmatched junction bases numbered 6, after V lost 0 bases and J lost 4 bases. Germline-derived CDR1 and CDR2 are LGHDT and YNNKEL (reference sequence). In DNA form, the CDR3 reads TGTGCCAGCAGCCAAGATCCTAGCGGGGGGGCCGGCACCGGGGAGCTGTTTTTT. Protein sequence: CASSQDPSGGAGTGELFF.

The V and J genes are TRBV6-5 and TRBJ2-7; no clear D. Germline V gene lookup returns CDR1 MNHEY and CDR2 SVGAGI. The CDR3 sequence is 14 residues long. Trimming cost V 7 bases and J 4 bases, with 17 bases left between them. In nucleotides, the CDR3 is TGTGCCAGCACCCAATCGAACCCCCCTTACGAGCAGTACTTC. It yields the protein CASTQSNPPYEQYF.

The chain uses TRBV7-2 and TRBJ2-5, with 11 positions matching TRBD2. V trimming: 0 bases; J trimming: 3 bases; junction bases outside the gene matches: 0. The germline gives CDR1 SGHTA, CDR2 FQGNSA. The CDR3 totals 15 residues. The CDR3 nucleotides read TGTGCCAGCAGCTTAGCTAGCGGGGGGGAAGAGACCCAGTACTTC. Its translation is CASSLASGGEETQYF.

V and J are TRBV28 and TRBJ2-1; D not certain. Germline-derived CDR1 and CDR2 are MDHEN and SYDVKM. The CDR3 contains 16 residues. V was pared by 6 bases and J by 0 bases, with 15 bases between. The CDR3: CASRSMQPSSYNEQFF. The DNA of the CDR3 is TGTGCCAGCAGAAGTATGCAGCCGAGCTCCTACAATGAGCAGTTCTTC.

This sequence joins TRBV7-2 and TRBJ1-1; D gene unclear. The CDR3 spans 14 residues. Per germline, CDR1 SGHTA and CDR2 FQGNSA. Trimming took 1 base from V and 1 from J, leaving 7 bases between them. The DNA of the CDR3 is TGTGCCAGCAGCTTAGTGGGAGAGAACACTGAAGCTTTCTTT. Amino acids: CASSLVGENTEAFF.

The chain has TRBV4-1 and TRBJ2-3, with TRBD2 matching 7 bases. The CDR3 is 14 amino acids. V shed 4 bases, J shed 4 bases, and the junction held 5 bases outside the gene matches. Germline CDR1 MGHRA, CDR2 YSYEKL. Here the CDR3 reads CASSPKSGADTQYF. CDR3 nucleotide sequence: TGCGCCAGCAGCCCAAAGAGCGGGGCAGATACGCAGTATTTT.

This clone came up once. The rearrangement uses TRBV7-8 and TRBJ1-5; no definite D call. The CDR3 is 13 residues long. The V gene lost 2 bases and the J gene lost 5 bases, with 7 bases spanning the gap. The germline V gene has CDR1 SGHVS and CDR2 FQNEAQ. The CDR3 sequence is CASSLSGYQPQHF. The CDR3 DNA sequence: TGTGCCAGCAGCTTATCAGGTTATCAGCCCCAGCATTTT.

This chain joins TRBV7-9 and TRBJ1-5; D remains unclear. Germline lookup yields CDR1 SEHNR and CDR2 FQNEAQ (reference sequence). V dropped 1 base and J dropped 9 bases, with 10 bases sitting between them. This CDR3 spans 13 amino acids. DNA for the CDR3: TGTGCCAGCAGCTTAGAAGGGTTCGGGCCCCAGCATTTT. This encodes CASSLEGFGPQHF.

This chain joins TRBV21-1 and TRBJ2-7; the D segment call TRBD1 is taken from the table without a DNA check. TRBV21-1 is assigned pseudogene status. The CDR3 loop spans 17 amino acids. Here the CDR3 reads CASTKPTGTGSSYEQYF. CDR3 DNA: TGTGCCAGCACCAAACCAACCGGGACAGGGTCAAGCTACGAGCAGTACTTC.

The chain carries TRBV7-8 and TRBJ2-2, with D possibly TRBD2 on 6 matching bases. The CDR3 has 15 amino acids. The ends were cut back, 3 bases at V and 4 bases at J, with 12 bases in the middle. Per germline, CDR1 SGHVS and CDR2 FQNEAQ. The CDR3 spells CASSFSRGGTGELFF. The CDR3 bases are TGTGCCAGCAGCTTTTCAAGGGGAGGCACCGGGGAGCTGTTTTTT.

The V call is TRBV2, the J call TRBJ2-3, with D hard to call. The CDR3 sequence is 17 residues long. Trimming removed 0 bases at V and 2 bases at J, with 15 bases between. CDR1 SNHLY and CDR2 FYNNEI come from the germline V gene. In DNA, the CDR3 is TGTGCCAGCAGTGAAGCGCTCCCGCCATCCCTCACAGATACGCAGTATTTT. Protein sequence: CASSEALPPSLTDTQYF.

The V and J genes are TRBV4-3 and TRBJ1-4; 7 nucleotides line up with TRBD1. Trimming cost V 1 base and J 7 bases; bases outside gene matches: 6. The germline V gene encodes CDR1 LGHNA and CDR2 YSLEER. CDR3 size: 15 residues. CDR3 sequence (DNA): TGCGCCAGCAGCCAAGGAGGGGGCTGGGGTGAAAAACTGTTTTTT. Its protein product is CASSQGGGWGEKLFF.

The chain has TRBV7-9 and TRBJ2-7, with a weak D call TRBD2 (6 bases). V gave up 10 bases and J gave up 1 base, with 26 bases separating them. The CDR3 has 17 residues. Germline V CDR1 and CDR2: SEHNR, FQNEAQ (reference sequence). CDR3 nucleotide sequence: TGTGCCACCACACTTCTGATCCCCGGGACTGCTTCCTACGAGCAGTACTTC. Its protein is CATTLLIPGTASYEQYF.

The J gene is TRBJ2-1, the V gene TRBV5-4; D unresolved. The CDR3 is 15 amino acids. Germline values: CDR1 SGHNT, CDR2 YYREEE (reference sequence). V lost 1 base, J lost 0 bases, and 8 bases lay in between. CDR3 in DNA: TGTGCCAGCAGCTTGTTCGGGTTCTCCTACAATGAGCAGTTCTTC. This sequence encodes CASSLFGFSYNEQFF.

This clone was seen only once. V gene TRBV28 combines with J gene TRBJ2-1; 10 nucleotides match TRBD2. Unmatched junction bases numbered 7, after V lost 4 bases and J lost 4 bases. The CDR3 sequence is 16 residues long. Germline V gene data show CDR1 as MDHEN and CDR2 as SYDVKM. As DNA, the CDR3 is TGTGCCAGCAGTTCGCTCGGACTAGCGGATTACAATGAGCAGTTCTTC. Amino acids: CASSSLGLADYNEQFF.

The chain carries TRBV7-9 and TRBJ2-7; TRBD2 is a possible D gene (5 bases). CDR3 size: 17 residues. From germline, CDR1 is SEHNR and CDR2 FQNEAQ (reference sequence). V lost 0 bases, J lost 4 bases, and 19 bases lay in between. In nucleotides, the CDR3 is TGTGCCAGCAGCTTAGCGGCAGGAGGATGGGATACATACGAGCAGTACTTC. It encodes CASSLAAGGWDTYEQYF.

The rearrangement links TRBV4-3 to TRBJ2-7; 8 bases are shared with TRBD1. The CDR3 is 15 residues long. V dropped 4 bases and J dropped 4; count of bases not matched to a gene: 9. CDR1 is LGHNA and CDR2 is YSLEER in the germline V gene. The CDR3 loop is CASSRARTGPYEQYF. The DNA for the CDR3 is TGCGCCAGCAGCCGAGCCCGGACAGGGCCTTACGAGCAGTACTTC.

The rearrangement links TRBV4-1 to TRBJ2-1; the D call may be TRBD1 or TRBD2 (5 bases each). V was pared by 6 bases and J by 2 bases, with 17 bases between. The CDR3 sequence is 16 residues long. Germline V CDR1 and CDR2: MGHRA, YSYEKL. The CDR3 spells CASSPGANAAYNEQFF. Here the CDR3 DNA reads TGCGCCAGCAGTCCCGGGGCTAACGCGGCCTACAATGAGCAGTTCTTC.

A single count supports this clone. The V and J genes are TRBV14 and TRBJ1-6; D gene ambiguous. Trimming took off 1 base at V and 13 bases at J, with 14 bases between the two ends. The CDR3 is made up of 14 amino acids. Germline CDR1 reads SGHDN; CDR2 reads FVKESK. CDR3 DNA sequence: TGTGCCAGCAGCCAAGTCGTCCGGGTCGGCCCCCTCCACTTT. It specifies CASSQVVRVGPLHF. Full variable domain (outside the CDR3, taken from reference TRBV14 and TRBJ1-6): EAGVTQFPSHSVIEKGQTVTLRCDPISGHDNLYWYRRVMGKEIKFLLHFVKESKQDESGMPNNRFLAERTGGTYSTLKVQPAELEDSGVYFCASSQVVRVGPLHFGNGTRLTVT.

The J gene is TRBJ2-1, the V gene TRBV28; no firm D call. This CDR3 has 15 amino acids. CDR1 MDHEN and CDR2 SYDVKM come from the germline V gene. Trimming shortened V by 6 bases and J by 12 bases, and 24 bases separated the two germline ends. The CDR3 loop reads CASSQLPRAPRGQFF. The CDR3 nucleotides are TGTGCCAGCAGCCAACTCCCTCGGGCTCCAAGAGGGCAGTTCTTC.

The V gene is TRBV6-1, the J gene TRBJ2-7; the D call may be TRBD1 or TRBD2 (7 bases each). The CDR3 runs 14 residues. V shed 2 bases and J shed 4 bases, with 12 bases lying between them. Germline CDR1 is MNHNS and CDR2 is SASEGT. In DNA, the CDR3 is TGTGCCAGCAGTGAACAGCAGGGGGGGTACGAGCAGTACTTC. This codes for CASSEQQGGYEQYF.

This rearrangement joins TRBV5-4 to TRBJ2-5; the match to TRBD2 covers 12 bases. After removal of 4 bases from V and 1 base from J, the junction contained 5 bases not matched to a gene. This CDR3 is built from 16 residues. Germline values: CDR1 SGHNT, CDR2 YYREEE (reference sequence). CDR3 bases: TGTGCCAGCAGCACTACTAGCGGGGGGCCCCAAGAGACCCAGTACTTC. Translating gives CASSTTSGGPQETQYF.